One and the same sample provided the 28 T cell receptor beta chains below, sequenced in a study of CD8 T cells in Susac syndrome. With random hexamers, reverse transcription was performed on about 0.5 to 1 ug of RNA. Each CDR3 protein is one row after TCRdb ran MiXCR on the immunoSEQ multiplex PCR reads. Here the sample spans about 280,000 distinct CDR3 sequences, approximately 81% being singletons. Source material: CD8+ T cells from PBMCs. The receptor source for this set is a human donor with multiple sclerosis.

The chain's CDR3 is CSVGLQVRTAYTQYF. In DNA form, the CDR3 reads TGCAGCGTTGGGCTACAAGTTAGGACCGCATATACGCAGTATTTT. The rearrangement uses TRBV29-1 and TRBJ2-3; D is uncertain. Trimming pared 4 bases from V and 7 bases from J, leaving 21 bases between. The germline gives CDR1 SQVTM, CDR2 ANQGSEA. The CDR3 length is 15 residues.

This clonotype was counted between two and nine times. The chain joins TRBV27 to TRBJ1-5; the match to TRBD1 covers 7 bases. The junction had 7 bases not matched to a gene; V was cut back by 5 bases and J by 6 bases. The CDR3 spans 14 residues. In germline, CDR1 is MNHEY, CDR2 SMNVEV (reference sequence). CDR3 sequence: CASSVNRGTQPQHF. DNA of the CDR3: TGTGCCAGCAGTGTCAACAGGGGAACTCAGCCCCAGCATTTT.

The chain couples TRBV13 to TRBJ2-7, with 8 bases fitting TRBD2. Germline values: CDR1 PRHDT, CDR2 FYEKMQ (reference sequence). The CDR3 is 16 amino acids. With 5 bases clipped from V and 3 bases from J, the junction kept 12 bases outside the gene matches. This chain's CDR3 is CASSVTIAGSNYEQYF. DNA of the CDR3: TGTGCCAGCAGCGTTACTATAGCGGGAAGCAACTACGAGCAGTACTTC.

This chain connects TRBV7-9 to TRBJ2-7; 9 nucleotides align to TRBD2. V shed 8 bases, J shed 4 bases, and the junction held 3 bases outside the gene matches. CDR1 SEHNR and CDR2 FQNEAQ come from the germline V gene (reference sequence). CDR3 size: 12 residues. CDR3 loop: CASSSGIYEQYF. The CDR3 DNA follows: TGTGCCAGCTCTAGCGGGATATACGAGCAGTACTTC.

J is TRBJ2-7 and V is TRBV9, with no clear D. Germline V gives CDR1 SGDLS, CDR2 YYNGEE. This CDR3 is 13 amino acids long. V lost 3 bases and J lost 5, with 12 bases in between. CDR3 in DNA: TGTGCCAGCAGCGCCGGGTCCATCGACGAGCAGTACTTC. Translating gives CASSAGSIDEQYF.

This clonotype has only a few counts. The CDR3 bases are TGCGCCAGCAGCTTGGGACAGGTCTATGGCTACACCTTC. Its translation: CASSLGQVYGYTF. This chain uses TRBV5-1 with TRBJ1-2, with D perhaps matching TRBD1 (6 bases). V shed 0 bases and J shed 4 bases, with 7 bases lying between them. The CDR3 has 13 residues. Germline V gene lookup returns CDR1 SGHRS and CDR2 YFSETQ.

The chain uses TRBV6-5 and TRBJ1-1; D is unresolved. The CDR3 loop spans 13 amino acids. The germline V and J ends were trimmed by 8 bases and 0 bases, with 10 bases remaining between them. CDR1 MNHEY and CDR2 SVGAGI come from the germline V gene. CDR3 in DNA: TGTGCCAGCCACACCACCATGAACACTGAAGCTTTCTTT. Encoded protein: CASHTTMNTEAFF.

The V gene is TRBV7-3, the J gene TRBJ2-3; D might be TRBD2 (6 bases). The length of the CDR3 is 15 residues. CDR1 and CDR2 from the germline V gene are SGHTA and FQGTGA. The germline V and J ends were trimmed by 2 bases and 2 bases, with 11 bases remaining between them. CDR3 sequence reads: CASSLGRGTTDTQYF. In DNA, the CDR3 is TGTGCCAGCAGCTTAGGGCGGGGCACCACAGATACGCAGTATTTT.

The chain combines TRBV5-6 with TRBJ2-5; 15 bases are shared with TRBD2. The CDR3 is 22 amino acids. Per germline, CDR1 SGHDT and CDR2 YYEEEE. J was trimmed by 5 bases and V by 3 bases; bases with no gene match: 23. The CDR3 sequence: CASSWGARSRGLAGGRGETQYF. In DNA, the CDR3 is TGTGCCAGCAGCTGGGGGGCGAGGAGCCGTGGACTAGCGGGAGGGAGAGGGGAGACCCAGTACTTC.

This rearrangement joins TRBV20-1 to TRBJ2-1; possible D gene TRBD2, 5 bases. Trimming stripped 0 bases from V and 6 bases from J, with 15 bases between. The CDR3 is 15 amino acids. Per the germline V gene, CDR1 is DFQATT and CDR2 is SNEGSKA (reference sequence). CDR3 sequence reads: CSARDGLALGNEQFF. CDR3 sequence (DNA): TGCAGTGCTAGAGATGGGCTAGCCTTGGGCAATGAGCAGTTCTTC.

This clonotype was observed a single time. The CDR3 bases are TGTGCCAGCAGCTTAAAGGGTACTTTGGCGAACACTGAAGCTTTCTTT. It codes for CASSLKGTLANTEAFF. The J gene is TRBJ1-1, the V gene TRBV7-9; no reliable D call. The V gene's germline CDR1 is SEHNR and CDR2 FQNEAQ (reference sequence). This CDR3 contains 16 residues. V lost 2 bases and J 1 base, leaving 14 bases between the germline ends.

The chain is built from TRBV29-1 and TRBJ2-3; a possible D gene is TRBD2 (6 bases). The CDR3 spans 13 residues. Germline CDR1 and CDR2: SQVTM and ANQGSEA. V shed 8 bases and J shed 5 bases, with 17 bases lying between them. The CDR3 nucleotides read TGCAGCTCCTACCATGGGGGGAAAGATACGCAGTATTTT. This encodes CSSYHGGKDTQYF.

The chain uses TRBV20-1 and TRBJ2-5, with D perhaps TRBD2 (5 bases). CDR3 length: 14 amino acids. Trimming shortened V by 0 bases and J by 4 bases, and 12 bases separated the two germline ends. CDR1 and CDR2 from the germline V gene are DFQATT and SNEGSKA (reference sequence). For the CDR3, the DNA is TGCAGTGCTAGAGATTTGGACTGGGGAGAGACCCAGTACTTC. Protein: CSARDLDWGETQYF.

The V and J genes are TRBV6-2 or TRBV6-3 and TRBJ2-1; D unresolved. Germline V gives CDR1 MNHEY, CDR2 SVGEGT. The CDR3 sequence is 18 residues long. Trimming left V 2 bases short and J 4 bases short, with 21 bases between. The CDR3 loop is CASSYLPIREIPYNEQFF. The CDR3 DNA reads TGTGCCAGCAGTTACCTCCCCATACGAGAAATCCCTTACAATGAGCAGTTCTTC.

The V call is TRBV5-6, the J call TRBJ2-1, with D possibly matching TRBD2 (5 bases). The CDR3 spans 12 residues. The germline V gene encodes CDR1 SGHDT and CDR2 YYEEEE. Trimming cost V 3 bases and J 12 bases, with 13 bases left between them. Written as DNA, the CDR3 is TGTGCCAGCAGCTGGGTTACTAGGTTGCAGTTCTTC. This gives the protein CASSWVTRLQFF. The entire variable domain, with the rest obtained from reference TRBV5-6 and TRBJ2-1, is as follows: DAGVTQSPTHLIKTRGQQVTLRCSPKSGHDTVSWYQQALGQGPQFIFQYYEEEERQRGNFPDRFSGHQFPNYSSELNVNALLLGDSALYLCASSWVTRLQFFGPGTRLTVL.

The DNA for the CDR3 is TGTGCCAGCAGTTACTGGACAGGGGAAGGGACCGGGGAGCTGTTTTTT. Its protein product is CASSYWTGEGTGELFF. The V gene is TRBV6-5, the J gene TRBJ2-2; 9 bases fit TRBD1. With 1 base clipped from V and 5 bases from J, the junction kept 5 bases outside the gene matches. Germline V gives CDR1 MNHEY, CDR2 SVGAGI. This CDR3 has 16 residues.

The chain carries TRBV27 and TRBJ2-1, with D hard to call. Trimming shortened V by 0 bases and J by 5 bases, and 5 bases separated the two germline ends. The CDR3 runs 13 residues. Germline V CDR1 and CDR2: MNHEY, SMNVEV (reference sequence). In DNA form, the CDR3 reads TGTGCCAGCAGTTTATCAGCTCACAATGAGCAGTTCTTC. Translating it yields CASSLSAHNEQFF.

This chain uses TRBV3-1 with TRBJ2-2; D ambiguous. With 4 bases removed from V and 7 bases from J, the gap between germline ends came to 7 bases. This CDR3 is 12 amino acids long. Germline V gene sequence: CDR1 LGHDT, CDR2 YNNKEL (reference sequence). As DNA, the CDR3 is TGTGCCAGCAGCCCGGCGGACGGGGAGCTGTTTTTT. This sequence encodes CASSPADGELFF.

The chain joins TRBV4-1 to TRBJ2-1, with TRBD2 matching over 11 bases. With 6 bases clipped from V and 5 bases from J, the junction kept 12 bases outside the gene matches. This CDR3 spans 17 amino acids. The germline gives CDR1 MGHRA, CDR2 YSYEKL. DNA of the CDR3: TGCGCCAGCAGTCCTTTCACTCTAGCGGGAGGCGACAATGAGCAGTTCTTC. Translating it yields CASSPFTLAGGDNEQFF.

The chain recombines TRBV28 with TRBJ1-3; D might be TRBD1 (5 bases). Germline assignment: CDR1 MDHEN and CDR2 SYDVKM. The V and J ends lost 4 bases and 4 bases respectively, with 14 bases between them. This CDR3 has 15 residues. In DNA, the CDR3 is TGTGCCAGCAGTTATTTGGGGGAATCAGGAAACACCATATATTTT. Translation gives CASSYLGESGNTIYF.

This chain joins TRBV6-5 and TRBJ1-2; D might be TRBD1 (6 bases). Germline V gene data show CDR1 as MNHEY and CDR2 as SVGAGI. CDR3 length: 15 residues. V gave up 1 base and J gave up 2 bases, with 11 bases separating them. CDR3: CASSYFLGGNYGYTF. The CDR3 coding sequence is TGTGCCAGCAGTTACTTCCTCGGGGGCAACTATGGCTACACCTTC.

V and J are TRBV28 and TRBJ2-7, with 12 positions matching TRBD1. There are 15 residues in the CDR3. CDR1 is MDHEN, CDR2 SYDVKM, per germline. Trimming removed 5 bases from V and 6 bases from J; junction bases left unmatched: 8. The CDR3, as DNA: TGTGCCAGCAGTGGGCCGGGACAGGGGGCTCGCGAGCAGTACTTC. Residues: CASSGPGQGAREQYF.

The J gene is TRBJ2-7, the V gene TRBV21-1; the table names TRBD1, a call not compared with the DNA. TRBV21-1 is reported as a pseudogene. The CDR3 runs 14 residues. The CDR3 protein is CASRGKGDCYEQYF. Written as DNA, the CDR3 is TGTGCCAGCAGGGGGAAGGGGGATTGCTACGAGCAGTACTTC.

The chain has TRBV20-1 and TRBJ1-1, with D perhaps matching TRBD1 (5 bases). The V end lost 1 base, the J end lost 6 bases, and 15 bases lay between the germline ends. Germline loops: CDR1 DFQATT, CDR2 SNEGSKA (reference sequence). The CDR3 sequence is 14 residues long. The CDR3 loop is CSARGAREDPEAFF. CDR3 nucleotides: TGCAGTGCTAGAGGGGCCAGGGAGGACCCTGAAGCTTTCTTT.

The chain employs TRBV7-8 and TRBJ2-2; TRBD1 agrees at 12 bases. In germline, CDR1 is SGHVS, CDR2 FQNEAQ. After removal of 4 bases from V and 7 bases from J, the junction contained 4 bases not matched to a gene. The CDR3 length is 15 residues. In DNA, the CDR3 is TGTGCCAGCAGCTCGGGACAGGGGGCCGGCGGGGAGCTGTTTTTT. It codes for CASSSGQGAGGELFF.

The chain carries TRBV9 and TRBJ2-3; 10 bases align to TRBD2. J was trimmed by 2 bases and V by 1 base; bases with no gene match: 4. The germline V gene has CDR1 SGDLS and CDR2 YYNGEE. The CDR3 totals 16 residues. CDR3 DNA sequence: TGTGCCAGCAGCGTAAAGCGGGAGGGGCCCACAGATACGCAGTATTTT. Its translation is CASSVKREGPTDTQYF.

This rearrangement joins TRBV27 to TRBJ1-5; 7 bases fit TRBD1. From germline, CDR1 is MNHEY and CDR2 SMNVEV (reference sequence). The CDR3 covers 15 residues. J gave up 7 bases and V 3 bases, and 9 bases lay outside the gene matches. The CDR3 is CASSLRGPAEQPQHF. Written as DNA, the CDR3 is TGTGCCAGCAGTTTGAGGGGGCCGGCGGAACAGCCCCAGCATTTT.

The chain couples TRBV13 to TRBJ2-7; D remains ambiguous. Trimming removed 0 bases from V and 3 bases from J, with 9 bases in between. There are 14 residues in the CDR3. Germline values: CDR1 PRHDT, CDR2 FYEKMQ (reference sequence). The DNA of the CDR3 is TGTGCCAGCAGCTTAGGTGACCGGTACTACGAGCAGTACTTC. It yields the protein CASSLGDRYYEQYF.